These 3 T cell receptor beta chains originate from one sample sequenced in a study of blood T cell repertoires in COVID-19. Produced via immunoSEQ multiplex PCR; TCRdb's table is partial and in-frame only. The data hold about 160,000 clones, with approximately 85% observed a single time. Sequenced input: peripheral blood. The receptor source for this set is a man at least 80 years old with COVID-19, enrolled during active disease.

The rearrangement uses TRBV20-1 and TRBJ1-5; D gene unclear. The CDR3 is 13 amino acids. With 3 bases removed from V and 4 bases from J, the gap between germline ends came to 10 bases. The germline V gene encodes CDR1 DFQATT and CDR2 SNEGSKA (reference sequence). The CDR3 loop reads CSASSGINQPQHF. Here the CDR3 DNA reads TGCAGTGCTAGTTCCGGGATAAATCAGCCCCAGCATTTT.

This chain uses TRBV28 with TRBJ2-3, with D uncertain. This CDR3 comprises 12 residues. CDR1 and CDR2 (germline): MDHEN, SYDVKM. V was trimmed by 3 bases and J by 4 bases, leaving 5 bases between them. The CDR3 here is CASSFFSDTQYF. As DNA, the CDR3 is TGTGCCAGCAGTTTCTTCTCAGATACGCAGTATTTT.

The chain combines TRBV11-3 with TRBJ2-4, with 7 bases identical to TRBD2. The V segment lost 1 base and the J segment 9 bases; nucleotides outside the gene matches: 6. Germline V gene lookup returns CDR1 SGHNT and CDR2 YENEEA. The CDR3 is 14 residues long. The CDR3 here is CASSLGEGGAIQYF. For the CDR3, the DNA is TGTGCCAGCAGCTTAGGGGAGGGAGGGGCCATTCAGTACTTC.